A single T cell receptor beta chain is shown here with its context. The specificity of this receptor is unknown. No much larger clonotype is one base removed from it; base qualities were not supplied. The donors were included in the validation cohort of approximately 130 subjects, a group kept apart from the roughly 690-subject first cohort. Preparation of the library involved the immunoSEQ multiplex PCR assay. On the authors' methods: A statistical classification framework was built to diagnose cytomegalovirus status from the catalog of TCR beta chain sequences. TCRdb provides this immuneACCESS table in a form limited to in-frame rearrangements. Some clones are lacking; in checked studies, under half of them reflect an unresolved V gene, and why the rest are absent is not known. The V and J calls and clone size are taken from that table; D and trimming were inferred from the DNA. This sample comprises tens of thousands of clones, over 85% of them detected only once. Of the sample, about 4.1% is held by the ten largest clones.

The entry originates in a study of cytomegalovirus exposure and HLA in healthy donors (dated by TCRdb to about 2017). About the investigation overall: A later analysis indicated that the roughly 120 validation repertoires were generated on the platform also employed for the approximately 700 repertoires of the first cohort. To predict cytomegalovirus infection status, the study combined high-throughput TCR immunosequencing, statistical association of individual TCRs with disease status, and machine learning. A separate validation cohort of about 110 different subjects was used in addition to the approximately 640-subject first cohort. The study aimed to test whether signatures of past pathogen exposure could be identified by cataloging public T cell receptors.

Beyond this particular receptor, the publication reports: A later analysis lacked HLA typing for the validation cohort, so it scored co-occurrence in that cohort across all 110 or so repertoires. Most TCR sequences were observed very rarely across donors, whereas some public TCRs were present in many individuals. A few of the identified cytomegalovirus-associated TCR beta chains were confirmed in vitro to be specific for cytomegalovirus antigens. The authors suggested that the approach could potentially be extended to other disease states and immunological phenotypes. The study listed 150 to 200 TCR beta chains as associated with cytomegalovirus. The classifier was reported to diagnose cytomegalovirus status with high specificity and sensitivity in both the original cohort and the validation cohort. Of the cluster scores, 85% to 95% were above 0 in a later analysis, which found that TCRs clustered in the first cohort also tended to co-occur in the 120 validation repertoires.

CDR1 and CDR2 were assigned from the germline V gene as SNHLY and FYNNEI. V and J are truncated by 6 bases and 4 bases respectively, leaving an intervening sequence of 10 bases. Reading from cysteine to phenylalanine, the CDR3 counts 13 amino acids. Solely the CDR3 DNA is kept, with 39 bases framed from the first base. The origin of this receptor is a man aged 18 to 29 in good health and CMV-seropositive. The chain was built from TRBV2 and TRBJ1-3; TRBD1 is a possible D gene, resting on 5 matching bases. The sample taken for sequencing was PBMCs. The DNA sequence follows: TGTGCCAGCAGGTCAGGGCTAGGAAACACCATATATTTT. Translated, it reads CASRSGLGNTIYF.